This T cell receptor beta chain was documented in a study of T cells expressing NK-cell markers (dated by TCRdb to the early 2020s). With respect to the entire study: About eight donors provided sorted CD3+CD56+NKG2C+, CD3+CD56+NKG2C- and CD3+CD56-NKG2C+ T-cell subsets, whose TCR beta-chain repertoires were profiled. Among the eight sequenced donors, only one was HCMV-seronegative, while the other seven were HCMV-seropositive. Libraries were sequenced as 2 x 150 bp reads on Illumina HiSeq 2000/2500, MiSeq or NextSeq. Randomly selected healthy volunteers, three men and five women, were used as the eight sequenced donors.

The CDR3, from cysteine to phenylalanine, totals 12 residues. The protein alone is recorded here. The germline V gene (reference sequence) gives CDR1 as LNHDA and CDR2 as SQIVND. HCMV-specific IgG was detected in serum with a commercial ELISA kit to determine HCMV serostatus. Peripheral blood mononuclear cells were isolated from blood by Ficoll density gradient centrifugation. The paper as a whole reports these results and caveats: Those dominant clonotypes were again the most abundant among CD3+CD56-NKG2C+ cells in a handful of donors, at about 25-60.1%. In over 5 donors, the dominant CD3+CD56+NKG2C+ clonotypes were among the top 10 CD8+ clonotypes and accounted for roughly 1.0-7.5% of CD8+ T cells. It remained unclear whether the expanded NKG2C-expressing T cell clones were specific for HCMV antigens.

Sequencing used an Illumina HiSeq 2000. TCR beta cDNA libraries were prepared using 5'RACE template switching, which introduced a universal primer site and unique molecular identifiers. Synthesis of cDNA was primed from the TCR beta constant segment and was followed by two consecutive PCR amplification steps. For the original study's pipeline: Reads were demultiplexed and grouped by UMI with MIGEC, and clonotypes were assembled and quantified with MiTCR. To exclude erroneous sequences, only TCR cDNA sequences supported by at least two reads were retained. The tcR package was used for downstream repertoire analysis, with clonotypes matched between fractions based on CDR3 nucleotide sequence plus V segment. VDJmatch was used to annotate antigen specificity against VDJdb, with one amino acid substitution allowed in CDR3. Reads reprocessed by TCRdb are summarized as one entry per CDR3 protein sequence, and DNA is absent. TCRdb's processing, not the authors' own work, is the source of the V and J calls. The sample table records 300,000 or so distinct CDR3 sequences. Roughly 4.2% of the sample rests with the top ten.

With regard to this clonotype: What this receptor recognizes is not known.

The sequencing input was blood T cells: a sorted CD56 or NKG2C T cell subset, CD4+ or CD8+ T cells, or bulk PBMC T cells (not recorded which). The sequence links TRBV19 to TRBJ1-2; TCRdb lists TRBD1, though no DNA is available to test this call. This clonotype was sampled from a woman between 18 and 70 years old in good health. The CDR3 region has the sequence CAVWGLMYGYTF.